This T cell receptor (beta chain) stems from a study of shared clonotypes between healthy human individuals. At the level of the study: Used for every donor were three CD4 naive, three CD4 memory, two CD8 naive and one CD8 memory plate.

TCRdb's table, derived via immunoSEQ multiplex PCR, lists solely in-frame clones and lacks some. Seen here are a few million clones, over 90% observed once, and the top ten hold about 0.39%. As concerns this clone: Its antigen is not identified.

Study results and caveats: Non-shared clonotypes were found to have lower generation probabilities than the clonotypes that were shared by all four of the sorted-subset donors.

The CDR3 length is 15 residues. V lost 4 bases, J lost 0 bases, and 9 bases lay in between. The V gene's germline CDR1 is SEHNR and CDR2 FQNEAQ (reference sequence). Sequenced sample: naive CD4+ T cells from PBMCs. Documented subset: CD45RA+ positively selected. The chain uses TRBV7-9 and TRBJ2-2; weak D call: TRBD1 (5 bases). The TCR sequence derives from a man aged 18 to 35 in good health. Some clones in this sample may be carry-over from other donors' samples. The CDR3 loop is CASSSTATNTGELFF. CDR3 nucleotides: TGTGCCAGCAGCTCGACAGCCACGAACACCGGGGAGCTGTTTTTT. Together with reference TRBV7-9 and TRBJ2-2, the CDR3 gives the full variable domain: DTGVSQNPRHKITKRGQNVTFRCDPISEHNRLYWYRQTLGQGPEFLTYFQNEAQLEKSRLLSDRFSAERPKGSFSTLEIQRTEQGDSAMYLCASSSTATNTGELFFGEGSRLTVL.